The 17 T cell receptor beta chains reported below all come from one sample, sequenced in a study of T cells in Graves' hyperthyroidism and ophthalmopathy. RNA transcripts gave rise to amplified TCR beta CDR3 regions. The TCR CDR3 first-round RT-PCR relied on the HTBI primer set. TCRdb re-called the multiplex PCR reads with MiXCR, one entry per CDR3 protein. Seen here are under 700,000 distinct CDR3 sequences, 46% observed once, and the top ten hold approximately 8.2%. Sequences were obtained from peripheral blood or thyroid tissue (not recorded which). These receptors all stem from a woman younger than 35 with Graves' hyperthyroidism.

This clonotype has just a few counts. The chain uses TRBV29-1 and TRBJ2-5; no definite D call. Germline lookup yields CDR1 SQVTM and CDR2 ANQGSEA. The CDR3 runs to 14 residues. Between the trimmed V and J ends, which lost 3 bases and 2 bases, there was a span of 13 bases. The CDR3 here is CSVDKVQTQETQYF. DNA of the CDR3: TGCAGCGTTGATAAGGTTCAGACTCAAGAGACCCAGTACTTC.

As for this clonotype: A much larger clone is a single base away; this may be a read error. V gene TRBV10-3 combines with J gene TRBJ1-3, with 9 bases identical to TRBD1. The germline V gene encodes CDR1 ENHRY and CDR2 SYGVKD. There are 16 residues in the CDR3. Trimming removed 10 bases from V and 3 bases from J; junction bases left unmatched: 13. The CDR3 here is CATGQGRLLFGNTIYF. The CDR3 DNA is TGTGCCACCGGACAGGGGAGGCTGTTATTTGGAAACACCATATATTTT.

This clonotype occurred many times. The chain employs TRBV10-2 and TRBJ1-6; 7 positions agree with TRBD1. Germline V gene data show CDR1 as WSHSY and CDR2 as SAAADI. This CDR3 spans 14 amino acids. J gave up 8 bases and V 6 bases, and 7 bases lay outside the gene matches. In DNA form, the CDR3 reads TGCGCCAGCAGGAAACAGGGGCTAGATTCACCCCTCCACTTT. This translates into CASRKQGLDSPLHF.

This clonotype was found a few times. The rearrangement uses TRBV9 and TRBJ1-5; D not resolved. The CDR3 contains 14 residues. Trimming took 0 bases from V and 4 from J, leaving 8 bases between them. Germline V lookup: CDR1 SGDLS, CDR2 YYNGEE. CDR3 bases: TGTGCCAGCAGCGTAGGAGGGAATAATCAGCCCCAGCATTTT. Amino acids: CASSVGGNNQPQHF.

This chain uses TRBV19 with TRBJ2-7, with 8 bases fitting TRBD1. J was trimmed by 6 bases and V by 0 bases; bases with no gene match: 4. The length of the CDR3 is 14 residues. From germline, CDR1 is LNHDA and CDR2 SQIVND (reference sequence). CDR3 protein: CASSIDGQGREQYF. CDR3 DNA: TGTGCCAGTAGTATAGATGGACAGGGACGCGAGCAGTACTTC. Looking up the rest from reference TRBV19 and TRBJ2-7 gives the full variable domain: DGGITQSPKYLFRKEGQNVTLSCEQNLNHDAMYWYRQDPGQGLRLIYYSQIVNDFQKGDIAEGYSVSREKKESFPLTVTSAQKNPTAFYLCASSIDGQGREQYFGPGTRLTVT.

V is TRBV15 and J is TRBJ2-6, with TRBD1 matching over 7 bases. Trimming took 6 bases from V and 1 from J; bases not matched to a gene: 9. This CDR3 contains 17 residues. Germline CDR1 and CDR2: LNHNV and YYDKDF (reference sequence). CDR3 DNA sequence: TGTGCCACCAGTAAGCTAATACAGGGGTCTGGGGCCAACGTCCTGACTTTC. As protein: CATSKLIQGSGANVLTF.

This clonotype came up many times. The gene calls are TRBV2 and TRBJ2-5, with unresolved D. The CDR3 is 11 residues long. Between the trimmed V and J ends, which lost 8 bases and 5 bases, there was a span of 9 bases. Germline CDR1 reads SNHLY; CDR2 reads FYNNEI. CDR3 protein: CASSPEETQYF. CDR3 DNA: TGTGCCAGCTCCCCTGAGGAGACCCAGTACTTC. The whole variable domain, remainder taken from reference TRBV2 and TRBJ2-5, is EPEVTQTPSHQVTQMGQEVILRCVPISNHLYFYWYRQILGQKVEFLVSFYNNEISEKSEIFDDQFSVERPDGSNFTLKIRSTKLEDSAMYFCASSPEETQYFGPGTRLLVL.

This clonotype occurred a few times. CDR3: CASSNTPGTPFGGSPLHF. DNA for the CDR3: TGTGCCAGCAGTAATACCCCCGGGACTCCTTTTGGTGGTTCACCCCTCCACTTT. The chain combines TRBV2 with TRBJ1-6; D perhaps matches TRBD1 (5 bases). The CDR3 sequence is 18 residues long. The ends were cut back, 5 bases at V and 9 bases at J, with 26 bases in the middle. Germline V gene lookup returns CDR1 SNHLY and CDR2 FYNNEI. The full variable domain, rest sourced from reference TRBV2 and TRBJ1-6, is EPEVTQTPSHQVTQMGQEVILRCVPISNHLYFYWYRQILGQKVEFLVSFYNNEISEKSEIFDDQFSVERPDGSNFTLKIRSTKLEDSAMYFCASSNTPGTPFGGSPLHFGNGTRLTVT.

On this clonotype itself: Mismatch with germline at one junction end may stem from a read error. V and J are TRBV7-3 and TRBJ2-7; 8 bases map to TRBD2. The V gene's germline CDR1 is SGHTA and CDR2 FQGTGA. The CDR3 spans 16 residues. The CDR3, as DNA: TGCGCCAGCAGCCAGGGACTAGTGTCGATGATCCACGAGCAGTACTTC. Its translation: CASSQGLVSMIHEQYF.

This chain uses TRBV10-2 with TRBJ2-3, with 12 bases lining up with TRBD2. V lost 9 bases, J lost 0 bases, and 4 bases stayed unmatched. Germline V gene lookup returns CDR1 WSHSY and CDR2 SAAADI. This CDR3 spans 15 amino acids. Here the CDR3 DNA reads TGCGCCAGTCAAGGACTAGCGGGGAGCACAGATACGCAGTATTTT. Translated: CASQGLAGSTDTQYF.

The V gene is TRBV7-3, the J gene TRBJ2-5, with a tentative D call TRBD2 (5 bases). Germline V CDR1 and CDR2: SGHTA, FQGTGA. This CDR3 region has 13 residues. The V gene lost 5 bases and the J gene lost 3 bases, with 10 bases spanning the gap. Here the CDR3 DNA reads TGTGCCAGCAGCCGGGGTCAGGAAGAGACCCAGTACTTC. It yields the protein CASSRGQEETQYF.

This clonotype was observed at least ten times. The rearrangement joins TRBV20-1 to TRBJ2-5, with 9 bases that match TRBD2. V gave up 6 bases and J gave up 4 bases; unmatched junction bases: 3. CDR3 length equals 12 residues. Germline V lookup: CDR1 DFQATT, CDR2 SNEGSKA (reference sequence). The CDR3 nucleotides are TGCAGTGCAGGACTAGCGCGAGAGACCCAGTACTTC. It yields the protein CSAGLARETQYF.

CDR3 bases: TGCAGCGTGGCTCGGGCCCCTCTCTATGGCTACACCTTC. Residues: CSVARAPLYGYTF. The J gene is TRBJ1-2, the V gene TRBV29-1; D is unresolved. The germline CDR1 and CDR2 sequences are SQVTM and ANQGSEA. The CDR3 runs to 13 residues. The V and J ends lost 6 bases and 4 bases respectively, with 15 bases between them.

Notes on this clonotype: With a much larger clone just one base away, this may be a read error. The chain couples TRBV9 to TRBJ1-5; perhaps TRBD1 as D (5 bases). Germline-derived CDR1 and CDR2 are SGDLS and YYNGEE. V gave up 4 bases and J gave up 3 bases, with 14 bases separating them. The CDR3 totals 15 residues. CDR3 protein: CASSHDGGANQPQHF. The CDR3 region has the DNA TGTGCCAGCAGCCATGACGGAGGGGCCAATCAGCCCCAGCATTTT.

This clonotype has only a few counts. V usage is TRBV10-2 and J usage is TRBJ1-3; 7 nucleotides match TRBD1. This CDR3 region has 14 residues. With V trimmed by 3 bases and J by 3 bases, 2 bases remained unmatched. Germline CDR1 reads WSHSY; CDR2 reads SAAADI. CDR3 amino acids: CASSETGDGNTIYF. The CDR3 bases are TGCGCCAGCAGTGAAACAGGGGATGGAAACACCATATATTTT.

This clonotype was observed a few times. V gene TRBV6-2 or TRBV6-3 combines with J gene TRBJ1-2, with 9 bases aligning to TRBD1. The CDR3 has 13 residues. CDR1 MNHEY and CDR2 SVGEGT come from the germline V gene. V was pared by 2 bases and J by 8 bases, with 3 bases of the junction left unmatched. The CDR3: CASSYRTGVGYTF. For the CDR3, the DNA is TGTGCCAGCAGTTACCGGACAGGGGTCGGCTACACCTTC.

V usage is TRBV2 and J usage is TRBJ2-7, with 8 bases lining up with TRBD1. In germline, CDR1 is SNHLY, CDR2 FYNNEI. The CDR3 length is 16 residues. Unmatched junction bases numbered 8, after V lost 0 bases and J lost 4 bases. The CDR3 nucleotides are TGTGCCAGCAGTGAAGCCGGAGGCGGACAGGGTTACGAGCAGTACTTC. It codes for CASSEAGGGQGYEQYF.